A single sample is the source of the 10 T cell receptor beta chains below, sequenced in a study of T cell responses to AZD1222 COVID-19 vaccine. Generated by immunoSEQ multiplex PCR, the TCRdb table keeps only in-frame clones and is missing some. Of over 100,000 clones listed, about 90% were seen once; the top ten hold approximately 8.4%. Source: peripheral blood, taken on day 0 of AZD1222 vaccination. The receptor set was obtained from an adult in good health.

This sequence joins TRBV11-2 and TRBJ1-1; no clear D gene. The CDR3 extends over 14 amino acids. CDR1 is SGHAT and CDR2 is FQNNGV in the germline V gene. The V end lost 4 bases, the J end lost 0 bases, and 9 bases lay between the germline ends. The CDR3 DNA reads TGTGCCAGCAGCTCTTTAGGAGTGAACACTGAAGCTTTCTTT. This translates into CASSSLGVNTEAFF.

The genes are TRBV6-4 and TRBJ2-2; D is unclear. The ends were cut back, 6 bases at V and 5 bases at J, with 22 bases in the middle. This CDR3 spans 17 amino acids. Germline V CDR1 and CDR2: MRHNA, SNTAGT. CDR3 nucleotides: TGTGCCAGCAGGATTCCTGAGGAGAGCAGCAGGACCGGGGAGCTGTTTTTT. Translated: CASRIPEESSRTGELFF.

The chain has TRBV6-2 or TRBV6-3 and TRBJ2-1; no firm D call. The ends were cut back, 6 bases at V and 12 bases at J, with 12 bases in the middle. The CDR3 is 11 amino acids. The germline gives CDR1 MNHEY, CDR2 SVGEGT. CDR3 sequence (DNA): TGTGCCAGCAGCCAGGTGGGCGGGCAGTTCTTC. Translation gives CASSQVGGQFF.

Many counts were recorded for this clone. CDR3 nucleotide sequence: TGTGCCAGCAGTAACCACGCTGGCGGAAATTCACCCCTCCACTTT. Encoded protein: CASSNHAGGNSPLHF. The chain has TRBV6-5 and TRBJ1-6; D unresolved. Per the germline V gene, CDR1 is MNHEY and CDR2 is SVGAGI. The CDR3 is 15 amino acids. The V end was cut by 5 bases, the J end by 7 bases, with 15 bases between.

V and J are TRBV5-5 and TRBJ1-3; D is uncertain. The ends were cut back, 1 base at V and 0 bases at J, with 20 bases in the middle. CDR3 length: 19 residues. The germline V gene encodes CDR1 SGHKS and CDR2 YYEKEE (reference sequence). The CDR3 nucleotides read TGTGCCAGCAGCTTGTTGCCCCCGGCCAGGTCTAGCTCTGGAAACACCATATATTTT. Protein: CASSLLPPARSSSGNTIYF.

Here the CDR3 DNA reads TGTGCCAGCATGGACAGGGTGGGACCTGGGCAGCCCCAGCATTTT. Translating it yields CASMDRVGPGQPQHF. V usage is TRBV6-5 and J usage is TRBJ1-5, with 8 nucleotides matching TRBD1. Germline CDR1 MNHEY, CDR2 SVGAGI. This CDR3 spans 15 amino acids. V lost 7 bases, J lost 7 bases, and 12 bases stayed unmatched.

The chain is built from TRBV6-5 and TRBJ2-1, with 7 bases that match TRBD2. Looked up from germline, CDR1 is MNHEY and CDR2 is SVGAGI. The CDR3 has 14 residues. The trim removed 4 bases at V and 6 bases at J, leaving 6 bases unmatched. For the CDR3, the DNA is TGTGCCAGCAGTTCCCCTGGGAGGGGCAATGAGCAGTTCTTC. This codes for CASSSPGRGNEQFF.

The chain carries TRBV18 and TRBJ1-2, with D uncertain. Germline V gene data show CDR1 as KGHSH and CDR2 as LQKENI. V dropped 2 bases and J dropped 7 bases, with 14 bases sitting between them. The CDR3 runs to 14 residues. The CDR3 DNA is TGTGCCAGCTCACCAGTAGCCCGGGCGGGTGGCTACACCTTC. This sequence encodes CASSPVARAGGYTF. Full variable domain (remainder filled in from reference TRBV18 and TRBJ1-2): NAGVMQNPRHLVRRRGQEARLRCSPMKGHSHVYWYRQLPEEGLKFMVYLQKENIIDESGMPKERFSAEFPKEGPSILRIQQVVRGDSAAYFCASSPVARAGGYTFGSGTRLTVV.

The chain couples TRBV11-1 to TRBJ1-1, with a tentative D call TRBD1 (6 bases). The CDR3 is made up of 15 amino acids. With 1 base removed from V and 0 bases from J, the gap between germline ends came to 9 bases. The germline CDR1 and CDR2 sequences are SGHAT and FQDESV (reference sequence). The CDR3 protein is CASSLDGDMNTEAFF. CDR3 nucleotides: TGTGCCAGCAGCTTAGATGGGGACATGAACACTGAAGCTTTCTTT.

V usage is TRBV7-2 and J usage is TRBJ1-2; TRBD1 might be the D (6 bases). The germline V gene has CDR1 SGHTA and CDR2 FQGNSA. V shed 2 bases and J shed 7 bases, with 11 bases lying between them. The length of the CDR3 is 13 residues. This chain's CDR3 is CASSLRGFSGYTF. The CDR3, as DNA: TGTGCCAGCAGCTTAAGGGGGTTCTCTGGCTACACCTTC.